One and the same sample provided the 27 T cell receptor beta chains below, sequenced in a study of lymphopenia after photon versus proton radiotherapy. The assay was immunoSEQ multiplex PCR, and TCRdb's table has in-frame clones only and misses some. The sample has about 40,000 clones, 85% to 90% seen once. The sample was peripheral blood, taken from a patient treated with photon-based radiotherapy. The receptor set was obtained from a man aged 50-59 years with gastric cancer.

This clone was recorded only once. V gene TRBV7-6 combines with J gene TRBJ2-3, with a weak D call TRBD1 (6 bases). Germline lookup yields CDR1 SGHVS and CDR2 FNYEAQ. The CDR3 covers 16 residues. Trimming took off 5 bases at V and 4 bases at J, with 19 bases between the two ends. CDR3 protein: CASSPSGNRVADTQYF. CDR3 coding DNA: TGTGCCAGCAGCCCCTCGGGGAACAGGGTCGCAGATACGCAGTATTTT.

This chain links TRBV4-1 with TRBJ2-5; unclear D gene. From germline, CDR1 is MGHRA and CDR2 YSYEKL. The CDR3 has 14 amino acids. Trimming removed 1 base from V and 6 bases from J, with 12 bases in between. CDR3 amino acids: CASSQAAGRKTQYF. The CDR3 region has the DNA TGCGCCAGCAGCCAAGCAGCAGGCAGAAAGACCCAGTACTTC.

V and J are TRBV2 and TRBJ2-2; 13 bases line up with TRBD2. The germline V gene encodes CDR1 SNHLY and CDR2 FYNNEI. Trimming took 9 bases from V and 3 from J; bases not matched to a gene: 10. This CDR3 contains 17 residues. The CDR3 protein is CASQTGTSGTYTGELFF. The CDR3 DNA reads as TGTGCCAGTCAGACCGGGACTAGCGGGACCTACACCGGGGAGCTGTTTTTT.

The rearrangement uses TRBV5-1 and TRBJ2-2; 9 nucleotides match TRBD1. The germline V gene has CDR1 SGHRS and CDR2 YFSETQ. Trimming cost V 4 bases and J 6 bases; bases outside gene matches: 7. The CDR3 extends over 15 amino acids. In DNA form, the CDR3 reads TGCGCCAGCAGCGTCGGGACAGGGCCCCCCGGGGAGCTGTTTTTT. It yields the protein CASSVGTGPPGELFF. The whole variable domain, filled in from reference TRBV5-1 and TRBJ2-2, reads KAGVTQTPRYLIKTRGQQVTLSCSPISGHRSVSWYQQTPGQGLQFLFEYFSETQRNKGNFPGRFSGRQFSNSRSEMNVSTLELGDSALYLCASSVGTGPPGELFFGEGSRLTVL.

This clone has only a few counts. This chain joins TRBV29-1 and TRBJ1-5, with 7 bases that match TRBD1. Trimming cost V 6 bases and J 4 bases; bases outside gene matches: 6. The CDR3 runs to 13 residues. The germline V gene has CDR1 SQVTM and CDR2 ANQGSEA. The CDR3: CSVADRANQPQHF. Written as DNA, the CDR3 is TGCAGCGTCGCAGACAGGGCTAATCAGCCCCAGCATTTT.

This clone has just one count. This chain uses TRBV5-1 with TRBJ2-7; D is unresolved. The V end lost 3 bases, the J end lost 3 bases, and 4 bases lay between the germline ends. CDR1 is SGHRS, CDR2 YFSETQ, per germline. This CDR3 has 11 amino acids. The CDR3 reads CASSWGYEQYF. Here the CDR3 DNA reads TGCGCCAGCAGCTGGGGCTACGAGCAGTACTTC.

This rearrangement joins TRBV5-5 to TRBJ1-4, with a weak D call TRBD1 (6 bases). The CDR3 runs 14 residues. CDR1 SGHKS and CDR2 YYEKEE come from the germline V gene (reference sequence). V was pared by 2 bases and J by 7 bases, with 12 bases between. The CDR3 is CASSLQGSGEKLFF. Here the CDR3 DNA reads TGTGCCAGCAGCTTACAGGGAAGTGGTGAAAAACTGTTTTTT.

The CDR3 region has the DNA TGTGCCAGCAGCTTAGTCGCGGACAATGAGCAGTTCTTC. It yields the protein CASSLVADNEQFF. V usage is TRBV7-9 and J usage is TRBJ2-1; D remains unclear. This CDR3 spans 13 amino acids. Germline V gene data show CDR1 as SEHNR and CDR2 as FQNEAQ (reference sequence). The V end lost 1 base, the J end lost 5 bases, and 6 bases lay between the germline ends. Based on the CDR3 plus reference TRBV7-9 and TRBJ2-1, the full variable domain is DTGVSQNPRHKITKRGQNVTFRCDPISEHNRLYWYRQTLGQGPEFLTYFQNEAQLEKSRLLSDRFSAERPKGSFSTLEIQRTEQGDSAMYLCASSLVADNEQFFGPGTRLTVL.

This clone was counted a single time. The chain employs TRBV6-5 and TRBJ2-7; D is possibly TRBD1 (5 bases). Trimming removed 4 bases at V and 2 bases at J, with 12 bases between. CDR3 length: 14 residues. From germline, CDR1 is MNHEY and CDR2 SVGAGI. In nucleotides, the CDR3 is TGTGCCAGCAGTTTTGACAGCCTCCCCTACGAGCAGTACTTC. Translated: CASSFDSLPYEQYF.

This sequence joins TRBV28 and TRBJ2-3, with TRBD2 identical over 8 bases. V dropped 5 bases and J dropped 3; count of bases not matched to a gene: 10. The germline gives CDR1 MDHEN, CDR2 SYDVKM. The CDR3 is 16 residues long. Written as DNA, the CDR3 is TGTGCCAGCAGTAGAAGCGGGAGCGGAAGTACAGATACGCAGTATTTT. The encoded protein is CASSRSGSGSTDTQYF. Complete variable domain (other parts from reference TRBV28 and TRBJ2-3): DVKVTQSSRYLVKRTGEKVFLECVQDMDHENMFWYRQDPGLGLRLIYFSYDVKMKEKGDIPEGYSVSREKKERFSLILESASTNQTSMYLCASSRSGSGSTDTQYFGPGTRLTVL.

The V call is TRBV6-6, the J call TRBJ1-5; the match to TRBD1 covers 10 bases. The CDR3 extends over 15 amino acids. Germline V gene data show CDR1 as MNHNY and CDR2 as SVGAGI (reference sequence). With 6 bases clipped from V and 2 bases from J, the junction kept 4 bases outside the gene matches. For the CDR3, the DNA is TGTGCCAGCAGCTGGGACAGGGGAGGCAATCAGCCCCAGCATTTT. Translation: CASSWDRGGNQPQHF.

For the CDR3, the DNA is TGCGCCAGCAGCTTGACGACTAGCGGGAGCCCCTACAATGAGCAGTTCTTC. Translated, it gives CASSLTTSGSPYNEQFF. The rearrangement joins TRBV5-1 to TRBJ2-1; TRBD2 matches at 12 bases. Germline V gene lookup returns CDR1 SGHRS and CDR2 YFSETQ. CDR3 length equals 17 residues. V trimming: 1 base; J trimming: 2 bases; junction bases outside the gene matches: 4.

The CDR3 DNA reads TGTGCCAGCAGCTCGGGACTAGAAGGGACCCAGTACTTC. This gives the protein CASSSGLEGTQYF. This rearrangement joins TRBV11-2 to TRBJ2-5, with 8 bases fitting TRBD2. The CDR3 totals 13 residues. The V segment lost 4 bases and the J segment 7 bases; nucleotides outside the gene matches: 5. The V gene's germline CDR1 is SGHAT and CDR2 FQNNGV.

This chain links TRBV7-2 with TRBJ1-1; D is ambiguous. Germline CDR1 SGHTA, CDR2 FQGNSA. This CDR3 is built from 13 residues. V was pared by 8 bases and J by 1 base, with 11 bases between. The CDR3 loop is CASEQNKNTEAFF. The CDR3 bases are TGTGCCAGCGAGCAGAATAAGAACACTGAAGCTTTCTTT. The full variable domain, in which reference TRBV7-2 and TRBJ1-1 provide the parts outside the CDR3, is GAGVSQSPSNKVTEKGKDVELRCDPISGHTALYWYRQSLGQGLEFLIYFQGNSAPDKSGLPSDRFSAERTGGSVSTLTIQRTQQEDSAVYLCASEQNKNTEAFFGQGTRLTVV.

This rearrangement joins TRBV7-2 to TRBJ2-7, with 11 bases that match TRBD2. The CDR3 loop spans 15 amino acids. Losses at the gene ends were 5 bases for V and 3 bases for J; bases not matched to a gene: 6. Germline-derived CDR1 and CDR2 are SGHTA and FQGNSA. Here the CDR3 DNA reads TGTGCCAGCAGCCCATTAGGGACTAGCGGCTACGAGCAGTACTTC. Residues: CASSPLGTSGYEQYF.

Here the CDR3 DNA reads TGCGCCAGCAGCTTTCGGAAGGGGGAAAACACTGAAGCTTTCTTT. It specifies CASSFRKGENTEAFF. The genes are TRBV5-1 and TRBJ1-1; a weak D match, TRBD1 (6 bases). CDR1 is SGHRS and CDR2 is YFSETQ in the germline V gene. The length of the CDR3 is 15 residues. The V end was cut by 2 bases, the J end by 2 bases, with 13 bases between.

The chain links TRBV28 to TRBJ1-6; D is undetermined. V lost 8 bases, J lost 10 bases, and 27 bases lay in between. Germline V gives CDR1 MDHEN, CDR2 SYDVKM. The CDR3 has 17 amino acids. CDR3 DNA: TGTGCCAGCTCCCCTGAGTTTTCTTGGGCCCAGAGGTCACCCCTCCACTTT. Translation gives CASSPEFSWAQRSPLHF.

This sequence joins TRBV11-3 and TRBJ2-7, with 7 bases matching TRBD2. The germline V gene encodes CDR1 SGHNT and CDR2 YENEEA. The length of the CDR3 is 13 residues. Losses at the gene ends were 5 bases for V and 7 bases for J; bases not matched to a gene: 8. This CDR3 is CASSAGGGIEQYF. Here the CDR3 DNA reads TGTGCCAGCAGCGCCGGCGGGGGAATAGAGCAGTACTTC.

The gene calls are TRBV10-1 and TRBJ1-6; no reliable D call. The germline V gene encodes CDR1 WNHNN and CDR2 SYGVQD (reference sequence). The V and J ends lost 6 bases and 4 bases respectively, with 10 bases between them. The CDR3 runs 14 residues. CDR3 region: CASSRGRYNSPLHF. CDR3 DNA sequence: TGCGCCAGCAGCCGAGGACGGTATAATTCACCCCTCCACTTT.

The chain is built from TRBV28 and TRBJ2-5, with 9 positions matching TRBD2. The V and J ends lost 10 bases and 4 bases, in that order; junction bases with no gene match: 4. Germline assignment: CDR1 MDHEN and CDR2 SYDVKM. There are 12 residues in the CDR3. CDR3 DNA sequence: TGTGCCACTAGCGGGGATCGAGAGACCCAGTACTTC. Translation gives CATSGDRETQYF.

This chain's CDR3 is CASSRGDSHYEQYF. The CDR3 region has the DNA TGTGCCAGTAGTAGGGGGGACAGCCACTACGAGCAGTACTTC. The chain combines TRBV19 with TRBJ2-7; D is possibly TRBD1 (7 bases). From germline, CDR1 is LNHDA and CDR2 SQIVND (reference sequence). Trimming stripped 4 bases from V and 3 bases from J, with 13 bases between. The CDR3 spans 14 residues. The full variable domain, with the rest looked up from reference TRBV19 and TRBJ2-7, is DGGITQSPKYLFRKEGQNVTLSCEQNLNHDAMYWYRQDPGQGLRLIYYSQIVNDFQKGDIAEGYSVSREKKESFPLTVTSAQKNPTAFYLCASSRGDSHYEQYFGPGTRLTVT.

In this sample, this clone turned up a few times. CDR3 sequence: CASSLDRSNQPQHF. The CDR3 DNA sequence: TGCGCCAGCAGCTTGGATCGGAGCAATCAGCCCCAGCATTTT. The gene calls are TRBV4-1 and TRBJ1-5; D gene uncertain. Looked up from germline, CDR1 is MGHRA and CDR2 is YSYEKL. CDR3 size: 14 residues. Trimming cost V 5 bases and J 1 base, with 9 bases left between them.

The chain combines TRBV7-3 with TRBJ2-5; 11 positions agree with TRBD1. Germline V gene data show CDR1 as SGHTA and CDR2 as FQGTGA. J was trimmed by 5 bases and V by 5 bases; bases with no gene match: 4. The CDR3 runs 14 residues. This chain's CDR3 is CASSPDRGRETQYF. CDR3 in DNA: TGTGCCAGCAGCCCGGACAGGGGGCGGGAGACCCAGTACTTC.

In nucleotides, the CDR3 is TGTGCCAGCTCACCCCGGCGGGAGTTATCAGGGGAGCAGTTCTTC. The encoded protein is CASSPRRELSGEQFF. This chain links TRBV18 with TRBJ2-1; 7 bases are a match to TRBD2. CDR3 length: 15 residues. Unmatched junction bases numbered 12, after V lost 3 bases and J lost 10 bases. The germline gives CDR1 KGHSH, CDR2 LQKENI.

The rearrangement links TRBV6-6 to TRBJ1-2; 10 bases agree with TRBD1. Germline-derived CDR1 and CDR2 are MNHNY and SVGAGI (reference sequence). The CDR3 runs to 14 residues. V was pared by 7 bases and J by 4 bases, with 6 bases of the junction left unmatched. The CDR3 coding sequence is TGTGCCAGCATCTCCGGGACAGGGGTCTATGGCTACACCTTC. It codes for CASISGTGVYGYTF.

This CDR3 reads CASSELMGTDTQYF. DNA of the CDR3: TGTGCCAGCAGTGAATTGATGGGCACAGATACGCAGTATTTT. The rearrangement uses TRBV2 and TRBJ2-3; D gene ambiguous. Between the trimmed V and J ends, which lost 2 bases and 1 base, there was a span of 7 bases. The CDR3 extends over 14 amino acids. Germline lookup yields CDR1 SNHLY and CDR2 FYNNEI.

This rearrangement joins TRBV30 to TRBJ2-7; D is perhaps TRBD1 (6 bases). This CDR3 is built from 15 residues. Trimming took off 4 bases at V and 0 bases at J, with 16 bases between the two ends. CDR1 and CDR2 from the germline V gene are GTSNPN and SVGIG (reference sequence). CDR3 amino acids: CAWTRTVPSSYEQYF. DNA of the CDR3: TGTGCCTGGACTAGGACAGTCCCGAGCTCCTACGAGCAGTACTTC. Based on the CDR3 plus reference TRBV30 and TRBJ2-7, the full variable domain is SQTIHQWPATLVQPVGSPLSLECTVEGTSNPNLYWYRQAAGRGLQLLFYSVGIGQISSEVPQNLSASRPQDRQFILSSKKLLLSDSGFYLCAWTRTVPSSYEQYFGPGTRLTVT.